The 8 T cell receptor beta chains given below trace back to one sample, sequenced in a study of early T cells in non-severe SARS-CoV-2 infection. TCRdb reprocessed the 5' RACE reads via MiXCR and lists one record per CDR3 protein. The sample consists of some 78,000 distinct CDR3 sequences, around 13% of them appearing once. Sequenced input: whole blood. The receptors shown here come from an adult who was a healthcare worker with PCR-confirmed SARS-CoV-2 infection or an uninfected control (not recorded which).

Here the CDR3 DNA reads TGCAGTGCCCCGCCTATAGGGTCTGCCTACGAGCAGTACTTC. It encodes CSAPPIGSAYEQYF. J is TRBJ2-7 and V is TRBV20-1; D call uncertain. The CDR3 runs 14 residues. The V and J ends lost 6 bases and 2 bases respectively, with 17 bases between them. The germline V gene encodes CDR1 DFQATT and CDR2 SNEGSKA (reference sequence).

This clonotype has more than one count but fewer than ten. The rearrangement uses TRBV5-4 and TRBJ2-7; D may match TRBD1 or TRBD2 (5 bases each). V was clipped by 4 bases and J by 3 bases, with 11 bases between them. The germline V gene has CDR1 SGHNT and CDR2 YYREEE (reference sequence). CDR3 size: 13 residues. CDR3 in DNA: TGTGCCAGCAGCCCGGGACGCCACTACGAGCAGTACTTC. Encoded protein: CASSPGRHYEQYF.

This clonotype was seen a few times. The V call is TRBV20-1, the J call TRBJ1-3; D call uncertain. V was pared by 6 bases and J by 4 bases, with 7 bases between. This CDR3 has 11 amino acids. Germline values: CDR1 DFQATT, CDR2 SNEGSKA (reference sequence). CDR3 in amino acids: CSARPGNTIYF. The CDR3 DNA sequence: TGCAGTGCGAGACCGGGAAACACCATATATTTT.

This clonotype came up a few times. The rearrangement uses TRBV7-2 and TRBJ2-5; D gene uncertain. V lost 5 bases, J lost 5 bases, and 12 bases lay in between. Germline values: CDR1 SGHTA, CDR2 FQGNSA. The CDR3 sequence is 13 residues long. The CDR3 loop is CASSTREVETQYF. CDR3 DNA sequence: TGTGCCAGCAGCACGAGAGAGGTGGAGACCCAGTACTTC.

V and J are TRBV7-6 and TRBJ1-1; 11 bases match TRBD1. Germline loops: CDR1 SGHVS, CDR2 FNYEAQ. This CDR3 contains 17 residues. V lost 4 bases to trimming and J lost 3 bases; unmatched junction nucleotides: 10. In DNA form, the CDR3 reads TGTGCCAGCAGCTCGGTCCTGGGACAGGGGGGCGACACTGAAGCTTTCTTT. As protein: CASSSVLGQGGDTEAFF.

The chain recombines TRBV20-1 with TRBJ2-3; no clear D gene. CDR1 and CDR2 from the germline V gene are DFQATT and SNEGSKA (reference sequence). The V end was cut by 3 bases, the J end by 0 bases, with 10 bases between. The CDR3 runs 14 residues. This chain's CDR3 is CSASRLPSTDTQYF. Here the CDR3 DNA reads TGCAGTGCTAGTCGCTTACCTAGCACAGATACGCAGTATTTT.

This clonotype has just a few counts. This chain links TRBV20-1 with TRBJ2-7, with TRBD1 matching 10 bases. The length of the CDR3 is 15 residues. J lost 5 bases, V lost 5 bases, and 12 bases had no gene match. Germline loops: CDR1 DFQATT, CDR2 SNEGSKA (reference sequence). CDR3 in amino acids: CSAAFPGQGRNEQYF. The CDR3 DNA reads as TGCAGTGCTGCTTTTCCGGGACAGGGGAGAAACGAGCAGTACTTC.

There are a few counts of this clonotype. This chain connects TRBV7-2 to TRBJ2-2, with D unclear. Germline values: CDR1 SGHTA, CDR2 FQGNSA. Trimming removed 2 bases from V and 6 bases from J, with 7 bases in between. The CDR3 is 13 amino acids. CDR3 DNA: TGTGCCAGCAGCTTACCCGCCCCCGGGGAGCTGTTTTTT. This gives the protein CASSLPAPGELFF.